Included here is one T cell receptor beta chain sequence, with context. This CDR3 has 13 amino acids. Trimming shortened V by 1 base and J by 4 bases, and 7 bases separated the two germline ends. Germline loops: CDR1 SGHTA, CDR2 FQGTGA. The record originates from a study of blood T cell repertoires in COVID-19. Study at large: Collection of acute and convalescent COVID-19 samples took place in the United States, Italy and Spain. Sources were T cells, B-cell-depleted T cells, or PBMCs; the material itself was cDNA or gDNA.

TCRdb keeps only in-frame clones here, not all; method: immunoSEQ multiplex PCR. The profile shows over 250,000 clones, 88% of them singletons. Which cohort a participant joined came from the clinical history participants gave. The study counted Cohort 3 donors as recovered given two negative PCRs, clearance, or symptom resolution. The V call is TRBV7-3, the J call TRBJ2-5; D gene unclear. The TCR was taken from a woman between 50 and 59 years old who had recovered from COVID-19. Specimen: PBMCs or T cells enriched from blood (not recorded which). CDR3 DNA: TGTGCCAGCAGCTTAAACACGGGAGAGACCCAGTACTTC. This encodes CASSLNTGETQYF.